The 20 T cell receptor beta chains given below trace back to one sample, sequenced in a study of regulatory T cells in long-lasting Graves disease. Time point described: persistent/refractory GD, antithyroid drugs over 5 years with positive TRAb. Preparation of the TCR library used RNA extracted from PBMCs. The TCR beta library used iRepertoire HTBI primers with Arm-PCR amplification of CDR3. TCRdb reprocessed the multiplex PCR reads with MiXCR, giving one entry per CDR3 protein. The data contain nearly 350,000 distinct CDR3 sequences, around 20% of them singletons. The specimen was peripheral blood mononuclear cells (PBMCs), collected when the disease was refractory, from a patient treated with antithyroid drugs. All receptors come from a female donor with Graves disease.

This clonotype has more than one count but fewer than ten. The chain carries TRBV19 and TRBJ1-5; a weak D match, TRBD1 (5 bases). The CDR3 extends over 15 amino acids. Trimming cost V 1 base and J 10 bases, with 17 bases left between them. Per germline, CDR1 LNHDA and CDR2 SQIVND (reference sequence). The CDR3 region is CASSIGRTGPPPQHF. CDR3 DNA sequence: TGTGCCAGTAGTATAGGTCGAACAGGACCCCCTCCCCAGCATTTT.

V and J are TRBV19 and TRBJ1-2; D call uncertain. The CDR3 extends over 16 amino acids. V was shortened by 2 bases and J by 4 bases, with 17 bases between the two germline ends. Per the germline V gene, CDR1 is LNHDA and CDR2 is SQIVND (reference sequence). The CDR3 region has the DNA TGTGCCAGTAGTATAATATACCGGAAGGGTGGCTATGGCTACACCTTC. Translation gives CASSIIYRKGGYGYTF.

This clonotype was observed a handful of times. J is TRBJ2-7 and V is TRBV5-6, with a possible D match to TRBD1 (5 bases). The length of the CDR3 is 15 residues. Germline values: CDR1 SGHDT, CDR2 YYEEEE. V dropped 3 bases and J dropped 2 bases, with 15 bases sitting between them. The CDR3 nucleotides are TGTGCCAGCAGCTCGGTCGACAGTCCACCCTACGAGCAGTACTTC. It translates to CASSSVDSPPYEQYF.

With respect to this clonotype: The junction departs from germline at one end; a sequencing error may be responsible. This chain uses TRBV19 with TRBJ1-2; D is uncertain. This CDR3 comprises 14 residues. The V gene's germline CDR1 is LNHDA and CDR2 SQIVND (reference sequence). DNA for the CDR3: TGTGCCAGTGGTATGGCAGAAGCCTTGTTTGGCTACACCTTC. The encoded protein is CASGMAEALFGYTF.

In this sample, this clonotype turned up a few times. CDR3 nucleotide sequence: TGTGCCAGCAGCTTGAACACGGGAGCCTCTGGAAACACCATATATTTT. Translated, it gives CASSLNTGASGNTIYF. The V and J genes are TRBV11-2 and TRBJ1-3; D unclear. In germline, CDR1 is SGHAT, CDR2 FQNNGV. This CDR3 region has 16 residues. Trimming took off 3 bases at V and 0 bases at J, with 12 bases between the two ends.

The chain carries TRBV28 and TRBJ2-3, with a possible D match to TRBD2 (5 bases). Trimming left V 3 bases short and J 2 bases short, with 15 bases between. The CDR3 contains 16 residues. The germline gives CDR1 MDHEN, CDR2 SYDVKM. The CDR3 DNA sequence: TGTGCCAGCAGTTTCCCGGGAAACATACTCACAGATACGCAGTATTTT. This codes for CASSFPGNILTDTQYF.

The rearrangement joins TRBV19 to TRBJ1-5; 10 nucleotides match TRBD1. CDR1 and CDR2 (germline): LNHDA, SQIVND (reference sequence). CDR3 length: 17 residues. V dropped 6 bases and J dropped 0; count of bases not matched to a gene: 8. CDR3 bases: TGTGCCAGTAGGGGACAGGGGACGCTCTATAGCAATCAGCCCCAGCATTTT. It codes for CASRGQGTLYSNQPQHF. The full variable domain, its missing parts supplied by reference TRBV19 and TRBJ1-5, is DGGITQSPKYLFRKEGQNVTLSCEQNLNHDAMYWYRQDPGQGLRLIYYSQIVNDFQKGDIAEGYSVSREKKESFPLTVTSAQKNPTAFYLCASRGQGTLYSNQPQHFGDGTRLSIL.

This clonotype was seen only a few times. This chain joins TRBV7-2 and TRBJ2-5; D perhaps matches TRBD2 (6 bases). The CDR3 spans 16 residues. Trimming cost V 4 bases and J 0 bases, with 15 bases left between them. The V gene's germline CDR1 is SGHTA and CDR2 FQGNSA. CDR3 bases: TGTGCCAGCAGCTCGCTAGCAGGAGGGAACCAAGAGACCCAGTACTTC. Amino acids: CASSSLAGGNQETQYF.

This clonotype was detected many times. The chain couples TRBV28 to TRBJ1-5, with TRBD1 as a possible D gene (5 bases). V was clipped by 4 bases and J by 11 bases, with 12 bases between them. The CDR3 sequence is 12 residues long. In germline, CDR1 is MDHEN, CDR2 SYDVKM. CDR3 protein: CASSSGGAAQHF. The CDR3 bases are TGTGCCAGCAGTTCCGGAGGGGCGGCCCAGCATTTT.

V usage is TRBV19 and J usage is TRBJ2-1, with D possibly being TRBD1 or TRBD2 (5 bases each). Germline lookup yields CDR1 LNHDA and CDR2 SQIVND (reference sequence). V lost 2 bases and J lost 0, with 14 bases in between. This CDR3 comprises 17 residues. This CDR3 reads CASSILRGRSSYNEQFF. In nucleotides, the CDR3 is TGTGCCAGTAGTATATTACGGGGCCGGAGCTCCTACAATGAGCAGTTCTTC.

This clonotype was seen many times. The V call is TRBV11-2, the J call TRBJ2-7, with D unclear. Germline CDR1 reads SGHAT; CDR2 reads FQNNGV. The ends were cut back, 0 bases at V and 3 bases at J, with 3 bases in the middle. This CDR3 spans 12 amino acids. In DNA, the CDR3 is TGTGCCAGCAGCTTAGATGGCTACGAGCAGTACTTC. Translation: CASSLDGYEQYF.

This clonotype was counted a few times. This chain connects TRBV6-1 to TRBJ1-6; 7 nucleotides match TRBD1. The CDR3 totals 15 residues. V gave up 5 bases and J gave up 7 bases; unmatched junction bases: 8. The V gene's germline CDR1 is MNHNS and CDR2 SASEGT. CDR3 bases: TGTGCCAGCAGTCTCCGGTCACAGGGGAATTCACCCCTCCACTTT. Protein product: CASSLRSQGNSPLHF.

The genes are TRBV5-5 and TRBJ1-1; D unresolved. The V gene's germline CDR1 is SGHKS and CDR2 YYEKEE (reference sequence). This CDR3 has 14 amino acids. Trimming stripped 0 bases from V and 0 bases from J, with 6 bases between. The CDR3 protein is CASSLVRMNTEAFF. In DNA, the CDR3 is TGTGCCAGCAGCTTGGTCAGAATGAACACTGAAGCTTTCTTT. The complete variable domain, with remaining parts taken from reference TRBV5-5 and TRBJ1-1, reads DAGVTQSPTHLIKTRGQQVTLRCSPISGHKSVSWYQQVLGQGPQFIFQYYEKEERGRGNFPDRFSARQFPNYSSELNVNALLLGDSALYLCASSLVRMNTEAFFGQGTRLTVV.

This clonotype was picked up many times. This chain connects TRBV30 to TRBJ1-1; the D is unclear. CDR1 GTSNPN and CDR2 SVGIG come from the germline V gene (reference sequence). The V end lost 1 base, the J end lost 3 bases, and 3 bases lay between the germline ends. The CDR3 is made up of 11 amino acids. This CDR3 is CAWSGYTEAFF. CDR3 bases: TGTGCCTGGAGTGGCTACACTGAAGCTTTCTTT.

In its sample, this clonotype was seen once. V is TRBV3-1 and J is TRBJ2-2; D is unresolved. Germline loops: CDR1 LGHDT, CDR2 YNNKEL (reference sequence). Trimming cost V 1 base and J 7 bases, with 7 bases left between them. This CDR3 is 13 amino acids long. The CDR3: CASSQGSGGELFF. The CDR3, as DNA: TGTGCCAGCAGCCAAGGATCGGGCGGGGAGCTGTTTTTT.

A few counts support this clonotype. The rearrangement joins TRBV30 to TRBJ2-3; D is unclear. Trimming left V 4 bases short and J 1 base short, with 9 bases between. In germline, CDR1 is GTSNPN, CDR2 SVGIG (reference sequence). The CDR3 extends over 13 amino acids. The CDR3 nucleotides read TGTGCCTGGACGGGCGGAGGCACAGATACGCAGTATTTT. Protein sequence: CAWTGGGTDTQYF. The whole variable domain, remainder taken from reference TRBV30 and TRBJ2-3, is SQTIHQWPATLVQPVGSPLSLECTVEGTSNPNLYWYRQAAGRGLQLLFYSVGIGQISSEVPQNLSASRPQDRQFILSSKKLLLSDSGFYLCAWTGGGTDTQYFGPGTRLTVL.

This clonotype came up a few times. This chain uses TRBV7-9 with TRBJ1-2; D is perhaps TRBD1 (5 bases). The ends were cut back, 4 bases at V and 6 bases at J, with 9 bases in the middle. The germline V gene encodes CDR1 SEHNR and CDR2 FQNEAQ (reference sequence). The CDR3 extends over 12 amino acids. In nucleotides, the CDR3 is TGTGCCAGCAGCTACGGGACGGATGGCTACACCTTC. Protein: CASSYGTDGYTF.

This clonotype has a count of ten or more. V gene TRBV7-9 combines with J gene TRBJ1-1; no clear D. Germline lookup yields CDR1 SEHNR and CDR2 FQNEAQ (reference sequence). This CDR3 has 16 residues. V was trimmed by 5 bases and J by 2 bases, leaving 18 bases between them. CDR3 protein: CASSLTGIALNTEAFF. CDR3 coding DNA: TGTGCCAGCAGCCTGACCGGGATCGCGTTAAACACTGAAGCTTTCTTT.

This chain connects TRBV20-1 to TRBJ1-3, with D perhaps TRBD1 (5 bases). CDR3 length: 16 residues. Germline V gives CDR1 DFQATT, CDR2 SNEGSKA (reference sequence). V was shortened by 2 bases and J by 0 bases, with 14 bases between the two germline ends. In DNA form, the CDR3 reads TGCAGTGCTAGAAGAGGGGCGTCAAGCTCTGGAAACACCATATATTTT. This gives the protein CSARRGASSSGNTIYF.

The sample holds many counts of this clonotype. In nucleotides, the CDR3 is TGTGCCAGCAGCCGGCAGGGTTTTGATAATTCACCCCTCCACTTT. It yields the protein CASSRQGFDNSPLHF. The gene calls are TRBV11-2 and TRBJ1-6, with TRBD1 as a possible D gene (5 bases). Germline V gene lookup returns CDR1 SGHAT and CDR2 FQNNGV. Trimming cost V 5 bases and J 5 bases, with 13 bases left between them. This CDR3 contains 15 residues.